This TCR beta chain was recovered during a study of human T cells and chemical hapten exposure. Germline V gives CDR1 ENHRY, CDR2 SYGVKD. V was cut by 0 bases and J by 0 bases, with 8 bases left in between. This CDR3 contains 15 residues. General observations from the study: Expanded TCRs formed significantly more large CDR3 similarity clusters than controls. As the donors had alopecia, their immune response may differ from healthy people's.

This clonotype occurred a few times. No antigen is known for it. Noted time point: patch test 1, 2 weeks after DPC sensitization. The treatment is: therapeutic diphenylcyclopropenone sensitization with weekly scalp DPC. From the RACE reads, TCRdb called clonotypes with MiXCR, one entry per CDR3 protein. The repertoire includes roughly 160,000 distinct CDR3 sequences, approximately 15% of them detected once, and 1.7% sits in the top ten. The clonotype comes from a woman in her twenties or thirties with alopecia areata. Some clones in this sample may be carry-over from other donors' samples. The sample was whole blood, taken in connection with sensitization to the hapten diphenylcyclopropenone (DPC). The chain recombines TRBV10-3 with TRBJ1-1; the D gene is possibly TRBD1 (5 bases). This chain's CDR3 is CAISESTGVNTEAFF. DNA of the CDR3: TGTGCCATCAGTGAGTCGACGGGGGTGAACACTGAAGCTTTCTTT.